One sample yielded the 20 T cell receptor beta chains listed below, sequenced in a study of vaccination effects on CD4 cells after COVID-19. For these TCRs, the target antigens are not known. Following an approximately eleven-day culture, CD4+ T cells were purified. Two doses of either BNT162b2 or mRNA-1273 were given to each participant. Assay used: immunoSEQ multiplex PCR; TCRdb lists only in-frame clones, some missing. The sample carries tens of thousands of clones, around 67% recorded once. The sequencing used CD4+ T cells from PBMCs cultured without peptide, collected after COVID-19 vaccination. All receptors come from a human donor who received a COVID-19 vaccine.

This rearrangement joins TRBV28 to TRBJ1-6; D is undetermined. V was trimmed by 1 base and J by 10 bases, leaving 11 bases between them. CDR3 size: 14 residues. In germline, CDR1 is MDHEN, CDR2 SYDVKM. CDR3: CASSLFSGPSPLHF. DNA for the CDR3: TGTGCCAGCAGTTTATTCTCCGGGCCCTCACCCCTCCACTTT.

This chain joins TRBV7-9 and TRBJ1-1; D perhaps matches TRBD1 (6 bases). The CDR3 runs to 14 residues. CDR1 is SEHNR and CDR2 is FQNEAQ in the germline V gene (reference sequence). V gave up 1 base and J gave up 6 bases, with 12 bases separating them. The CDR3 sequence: CASSLEGVFAEAFF. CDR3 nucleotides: TGTGCCAGCAGCTTAGAGGGGGTTTTCGCTGAAGCTTTCTTT.

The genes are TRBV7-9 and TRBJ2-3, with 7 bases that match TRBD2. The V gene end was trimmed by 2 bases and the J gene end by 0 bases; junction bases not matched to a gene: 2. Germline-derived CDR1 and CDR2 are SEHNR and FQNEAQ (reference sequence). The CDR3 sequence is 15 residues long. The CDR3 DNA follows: TGTGCCAGCAGCTTACTAGCGGTAAGCACAGATACGCAGTATTTT. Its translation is CASSLLAVSTDTQYF.

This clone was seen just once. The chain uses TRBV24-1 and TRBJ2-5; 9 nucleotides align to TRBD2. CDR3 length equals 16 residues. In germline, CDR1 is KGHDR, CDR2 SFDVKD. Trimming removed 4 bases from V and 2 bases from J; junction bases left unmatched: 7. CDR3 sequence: CATSEGGGGRQETQYF. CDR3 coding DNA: TGTGCCACCAGTGAAGGCGGGGGGGGTCGACAAGAGACCCAGTACTTC.

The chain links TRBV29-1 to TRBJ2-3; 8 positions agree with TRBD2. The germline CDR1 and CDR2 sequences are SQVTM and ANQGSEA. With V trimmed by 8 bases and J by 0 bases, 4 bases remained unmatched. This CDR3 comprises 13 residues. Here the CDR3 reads CSIIAGSTDTQYF. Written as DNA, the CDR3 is TGCAGCATAATAGCGGGGAGCACAGATACGCAGTATTTT.

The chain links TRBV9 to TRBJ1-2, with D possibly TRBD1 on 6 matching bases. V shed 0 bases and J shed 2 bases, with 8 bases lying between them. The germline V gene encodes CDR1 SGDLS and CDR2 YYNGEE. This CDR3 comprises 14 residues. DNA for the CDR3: TGTGCCAGCAGCGTAGACAGGGCCAACTATGGCTACACCTTC. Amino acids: CASSVDRANYGYTF.

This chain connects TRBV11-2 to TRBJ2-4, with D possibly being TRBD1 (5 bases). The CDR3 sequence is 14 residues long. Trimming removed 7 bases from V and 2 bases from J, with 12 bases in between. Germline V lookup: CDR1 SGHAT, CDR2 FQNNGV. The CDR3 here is CASKSQGTKNIQYF. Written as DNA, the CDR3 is TGTGCCAGCAAGTCCCAGGGAACCAAAAACATTCAGTACTTC.

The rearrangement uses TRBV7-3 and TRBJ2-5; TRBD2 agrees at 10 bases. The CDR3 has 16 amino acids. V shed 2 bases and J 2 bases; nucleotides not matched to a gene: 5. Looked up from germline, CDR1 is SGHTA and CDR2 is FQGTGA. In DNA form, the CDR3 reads TGTGCCAGCAGCTTAGCGGCTAGCGGGGGACAAGAGACCCAGTACTTC. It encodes CASSLAASGGQETQYF.

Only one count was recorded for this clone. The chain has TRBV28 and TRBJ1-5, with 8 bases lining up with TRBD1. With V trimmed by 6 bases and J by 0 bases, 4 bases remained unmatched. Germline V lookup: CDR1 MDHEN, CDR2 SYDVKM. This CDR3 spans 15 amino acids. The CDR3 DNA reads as TGTGCCAGCAGAAGACAGGGGAGTAGCAATCAGCCCCAGCATTTT. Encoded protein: CASRRQGSSNQPQHF.

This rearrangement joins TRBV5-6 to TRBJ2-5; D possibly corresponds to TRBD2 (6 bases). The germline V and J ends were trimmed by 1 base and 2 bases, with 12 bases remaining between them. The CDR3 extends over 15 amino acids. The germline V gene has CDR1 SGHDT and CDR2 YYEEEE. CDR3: CASSLTGGPQETQYF. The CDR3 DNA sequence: TGTGCCAGCAGCTTGACCGGGGGTCCTCAAGAGACCCAGTACTTC.

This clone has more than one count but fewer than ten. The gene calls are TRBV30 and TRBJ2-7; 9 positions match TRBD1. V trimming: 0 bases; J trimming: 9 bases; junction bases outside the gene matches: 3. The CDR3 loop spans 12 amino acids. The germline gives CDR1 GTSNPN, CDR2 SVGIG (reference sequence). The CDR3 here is CAWSVQGARQYV. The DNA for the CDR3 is TGTGCCTGGAGTGTACAGGGGGCACGGCAGTACGTC.

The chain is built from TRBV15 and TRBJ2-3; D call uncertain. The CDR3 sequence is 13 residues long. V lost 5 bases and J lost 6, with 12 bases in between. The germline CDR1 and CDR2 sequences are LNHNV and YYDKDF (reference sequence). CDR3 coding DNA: TGTGCCACCAGCCCACGACTGGTGGATACGCAGTATTTT. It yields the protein CATSPRLVDTQYF.

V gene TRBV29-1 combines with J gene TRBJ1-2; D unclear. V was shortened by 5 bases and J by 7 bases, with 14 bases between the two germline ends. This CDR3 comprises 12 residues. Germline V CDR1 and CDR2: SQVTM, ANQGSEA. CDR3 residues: CSVPTPYFGYTF. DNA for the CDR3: TGCAGCGTTCCAACACCCTACTTTGGCTACACCTTC.

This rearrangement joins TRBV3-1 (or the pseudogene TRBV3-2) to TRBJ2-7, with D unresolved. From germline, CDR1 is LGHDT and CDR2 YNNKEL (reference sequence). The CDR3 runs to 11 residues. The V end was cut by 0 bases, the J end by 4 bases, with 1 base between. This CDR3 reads CASSQEYEQYV. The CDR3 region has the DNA TGTGCCAGCAGCCAAGAGTACGAGCAGTACGTC.

The CDR3 region has the DNA TGTGCCACCTTGGACAGGGATGGTTCACCCCTCCACTTT. It translates to CATLDRDGSPLHF. V gene TRBV10-3 combines with J gene TRBJ1-6, with TRBD1 matching over 8 bases. Germline loops: CDR1 ENHRY, CDR2 SYGVKD. V lost 10 bases to trimming and J lost 9 bases; unmatched junction nucleotides: 8. The CDR3 covers 13 residues.

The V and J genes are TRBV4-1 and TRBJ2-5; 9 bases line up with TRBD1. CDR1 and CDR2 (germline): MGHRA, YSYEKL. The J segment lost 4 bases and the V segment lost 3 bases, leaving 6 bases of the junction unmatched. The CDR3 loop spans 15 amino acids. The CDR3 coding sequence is TGCGCCAGCAGCCATAGACACAGGGGGCGAGAGACCCAGTACTTC. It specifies CASSHRHRGRETQYF.

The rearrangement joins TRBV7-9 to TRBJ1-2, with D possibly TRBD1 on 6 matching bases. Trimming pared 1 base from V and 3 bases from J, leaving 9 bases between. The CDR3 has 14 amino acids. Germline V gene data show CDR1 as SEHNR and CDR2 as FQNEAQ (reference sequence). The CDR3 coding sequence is TGTGCCAGCAGCTTAGGTCAGGGGCACTATGGCTACACCTTC. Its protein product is CASSLGQGHYGYTF.

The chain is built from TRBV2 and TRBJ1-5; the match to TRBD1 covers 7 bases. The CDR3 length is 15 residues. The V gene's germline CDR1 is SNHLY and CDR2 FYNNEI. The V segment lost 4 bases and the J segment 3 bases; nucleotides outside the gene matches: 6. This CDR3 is CASSANRGDNQPQHF. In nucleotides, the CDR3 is TGTGCCAGCAGTGCGAACAGGGGAGACAATCAGCCCCAGCATTTT.

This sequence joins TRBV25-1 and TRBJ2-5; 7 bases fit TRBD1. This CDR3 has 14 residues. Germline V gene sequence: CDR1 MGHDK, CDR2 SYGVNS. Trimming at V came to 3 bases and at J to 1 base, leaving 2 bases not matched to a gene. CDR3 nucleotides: TGTGCCAGCAGTGAGGGACAGTTCCAAGAGACCCAGTACTTC. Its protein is CASSEGQFQETQYF.

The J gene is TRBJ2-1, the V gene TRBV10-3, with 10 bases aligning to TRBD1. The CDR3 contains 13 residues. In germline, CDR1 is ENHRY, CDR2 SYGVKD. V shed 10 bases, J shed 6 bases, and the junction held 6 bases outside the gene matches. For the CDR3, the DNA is TGTGCCACCGGGACAGGGGCAGGCAATGAGCAGTTCTTC. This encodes CATGTGAGNEQFF.